These 26 T cell receptor beta chains originate from one sample sequenced in a study of regulatory T cells in long-lasting Graves disease. Time point meaning: newly diagnosed GD, antithyroid drugs for less than 3 months. Preparation of the TCR library used RNA extracted from PBMCs. Libraries of TCR beta came from iRepertoire HTBI primers plus Arm-PCR of CDR3 regions. Each CDR3 protein is one row after TCRdb ran MiXCR on the multiplex PCR reads. This table has about 470,000 distinct CDR3 sequences, about 15% appearing once. The same data also went into a second study, on T cells in Graves' hyperthyroidism and ophthalmopathy.

The sample here was peripheral blood mononuclear cells (PBMCs), taken at new diagnosis, from a patient treated with antithyroid drugs. These receptors were taken from a woman aged 25 to 45 with Graves disease.

This clonotype was observed a handful of times. The chain combines TRBV5-6 with TRBJ2-3, with a possible D match to TRBD2 (7 bases). Trimming left V 2 bases short and J 1 base short, with 14 bases between. Germline V gives CDR1 SGHDT, CDR2 YYEEEE. The CDR3 has 16 amino acids. The CDR3 coding sequence is TGTGCCAGCAGCTTCGTTGGGGGGGCTGGCACAGATACGCAGTATTTT. Its protein is CASSFVGGAGTDTQYF.

V usage is TRBV4-2 and J usage is TRBJ1-2; D is unresolved. The CDR3 is 14 amino acids. Germline V gene data show CDR1 as LGHNA and CDR2 as YNFKEQ. V was shortened by 1 base and J by 4 bases, with 10 bases between the two germline ends. This chain's CDR3 is CASSQGRSGYGYTF. CDR3 nucleotides: TGTGCCAGCAGCCAAGGTCGGTCAGGCTATGGCTACACCTTC.

V is TRBV5-4 and J is TRBJ2-1; the match to TRBD2 covers 10 bases. The length of the CDR3 is 16 residues. The germline V gene encodes CDR1 SGHNT and CDR2 YYREEE (reference sequence). The V segment lost 4 bases and the J segment 9 bases; nucleotides outside the gene matches: 13. CDR3 sequence (DNA): TGTGCCAGCAGCCTGAGCGGGAGGGCCGGGGCGGGTGAGCAGTTCTTC. Translation gives CASSLSGRAGAGEQFF.

This clonotype was seen repeatedly, ten times or more. This chain links TRBV6-1 with TRBJ1-1, with 9 bases that match TRBD1. The V gene end was trimmed by 11 bases and the J gene end by 4 bases; junction bases not matched to a gene: 8. The length of the CDR3 is 13 residues. CDR1 and CDR2 from the germline V gene are MNHNS and SASEGT. CDR3: CALNRGPGTEAFF. The DNA for the CDR3 is TGTGCCTTAAACAGGGGGCCTGGCACTGAAGCTTTCTTT.

This clonotype was recorded at least ten times. The V gene is TRBV27, the J gene TRBJ1-6; D possibly corresponds to TRBD1 (6 bases). The CDR3 extends over 15 amino acids. The V and J ends lost 6 bases and 6 bases respectively, with 15 bases between them. Looked up from germline, CDR1 is MNHEY and CDR2 is SMNVEV (reference sequence). CDR3 residues: CASSANTGRNSPLHF. The CDR3 nucleotides read TGTGCCAGCAGCGCAAATACAGGGCGTAATTCACCCCTCCACTTT.

Details on this clonotype: It may be a read error: a sequence one base away is much more abundant. V is TRBV19 and J is TRBJ2-1, with TRBD2 identical over 13 bases. The CDR3 extends over 18 amino acids. J gave up 9 bases and V 5 bases, and 16 bases lay outside the gene matches. CDR1 LNHDA and CDR2 SQIVND come from the germline V gene (reference sequence). The CDR3 region has the DNA TGTGCCAGTAGTGAACGGACTAGCGGGAGTCCTGGTCGCGTTGAGCAGTTCTTC. It yields the protein CASSERTSGSPGRVEQFF.

The J gene is TRBJ1-6, the V gene TRBV27; D is undetermined. V was trimmed by 8 bases and J by 10 bases, leaving 24 bases between them. Germline V CDR1 and CDR2: MNHEY, SMNVEV (reference sequence). The CDR3 is 16 amino acids. This CDR3 is CASGLPVRSRGSPLHF. The CDR3 DNA reads TGTGCCAGCGGTCTCCCAGTGCGGTCACGGGGATCACCCCTCCACTTT.

The sample holds a few counts of this clonotype. The rearrangement links TRBV18 to TRBJ2-4; TRBD2 agrees at 11 bases. Germline V gene lookup returns CDR1 KGHSH and CDR2 LQKENI. This CDR3 spans 18 amino acids. With V trimmed by 5 bases and J by 6 bases, 15 bases remained unmatched. The CDR3 nucleotides read TGTGCCAGCTCAGGTCGACTAGCGGGATATGGGTCTTCAAACATTCAGTACTTC. This translates into CASSGRLAGYGSSNIQYF. Full variable domain (rest looked up from reference TRBV18 and TRBJ2-4): NAGVMQNPRHLVRRRGQEARLRCSPMKGHSHVYWYRQLPEEGLKFMVYLQKENIIDESGMPKERFSAEFPKEGPSILRIQQVVRGDSAAYFCASSGRLAGYGSSNIQYFGAGTRLSVL.

This clonotype appeared a few times. No conserved phenylalanine or tryptophan ends this CDR3, so it is likely a read error. The limits of the CDR3 on the DNA are not certain, so only TCRdb's listed CDR3 is given. V and J are TRBV11-2 and TRBJ2-7; TRBD1, as called in the table, went unchecked against the DNA. CDR1 is SGHAT and CDR2 is FQNNGV in the germline V gene. The CDR3 is 12 residues long, counting both termini. This CDR3 reads CASSLEGDRAQL.

This sequence joins TRBV20-1 and TRBJ2-5; TRBD2 aligns across 12 bases. Germline CDR1 reads DFQATT; CDR2 reads SNEGSKA (reference sequence). The CDR3 is 16 residues long. V lost 6 bases to trimming and J lost 5 bases; unmatched junction nucleotides: 13. CDR3 nucleotide sequence: TGCAGTGCCGATAGGCCTAGCGGGAGGGCCGGGGAGACCCAGTACTTC. Its protein product is CSADRPSGRAGETQYF.

This clonotype has a count of ten or more. The chain carries TRBV27 and TRBJ2-7, with D perhaps TRBD2 (6 bases). CDR1 and CDR2 from the germline V gene are MNHEY and SMNVEV (reference sequence). The CDR3 runs 14 residues. V lost 6 bases, J lost 3 bases, and 15 bases lay in between. The CDR3 DNA follows: TGTGCCAGCAGGACGGGACTGGGACTCTACGAGCAGTACTTC. Translating it yields CASRTGLGLYEQYF.

The rearrangement uses TRBV12-3 or TRBV12-4 and TRBJ2-7; D is possibly TRBD2 (5 bases). The CDR3 runs 13 residues. V lost 8 bases, J lost 6 bases, and 17 bases lay in between. CDR3 in DNA: TGTGCCAGCCAAACAACCGGGAAAAGCGAGCAGTACTTC. This gives the protein CASQTTGKSEQYF.

The sample holds many counts of this clonotype. J is TRBJ1-5 and V is TRBV18, with D perhaps matching TRBD1 (5 bases). This CDR3 comprises 15 residues. The germline CDR1 and CDR2 sequences are KGHSH and LQKENI. Trimming cost V 4 bases and J 1 base, with 11 bases left between them. The CDR3 is CASSLNDRSNQPQHF. In DNA, the CDR3 is TGTGCCAGCTCACTCAACGACAGAAGCAATCAGCCCCAGCATTTT.

This clonotype was detected many times. V gene TRBV18 combines with J gene TRBJ2-5, with D unresolved. V was clipped by 1 base and J by 5 bases, with 11 bases between them. This CDR3 has 14 residues. Germline CDR1 KGHSH, CDR2 LQKENI. CDR3 DNA: TGTGCCAGCTCACCACATGCGGCTGGGGAGACCCAGTACTTC. It specifies CASSPHAAGETQYF.

Ten or more counts support this clonotype. The chain couples TRBV16 to TRBJ2-5; weak D call: TRBD2 (7 bases). This CDR3 is 17 amino acids long. CDR1 KGHSY and CDR2 FQNENV come from the germline V gene. Trimming pared 3 bases from V and 5 bases from J, leaving 22 bases between. CDR3 amino acids: CASSQYSGTTTGETQYF. The CDR3 bases are TGTGCCAGCAGCCAGTACAGCGGGACCACAACAGGGGAGACCCAGTACTTC.

DNA of the CDR3: TGCAGCGTGCCCCCGCGGCTGGCTGGCTACAATGAGCAGTTCTTC. Its translation: CSVPPRLAGYNEQFF. The V call is TRBV29-1, the J call TRBJ2-1; D is undetermined. The CDR3 loop spans 15 amino acids. V was trimmed by 6 bases and J by 3 bases, leaving 18 bases between them. The germline gives CDR1 SQVTM, CDR2 ANQGSEA.

In this sample, this clonotype turned up many times. The chain carries TRBV2 and TRBJ1-5; 10 bases are a match to TRBD1. V shed 6 bases and J 5 bases; nucleotides not matched to a gene: 4. Germline V gene data show CDR1 as SNHLY and CDR2 as FYNNEI. The CDR3 has 14 amino acids. The CDR3 region is CASSDDRGHQPQHF. The CDR3 DNA reads as TGTGCCAGCAGCGACGACAGGGGGCATCAGCCCCAGCATTTT.

This clonotype was counted a few times. V and J are TRBV19 and TRBJ1-1, with 9 bases lining up with TRBD1. Germline-derived CDR1 and CDR2 are LNHDA and SQIVND (reference sequence). The V gene end was trimmed by 5 bases and the J gene end by 0 bases; junction bases not matched to a gene: 10. The CDR3 loop spans 17 amino acids. CDR3 coding DNA: TGTGCCAGTAGTGTAAAACAGGGGGCCGGAATGAACACTGAAGCTTTCTTT. Protein: CASSVKQGAGMNTEAFF.

This sequence joins TRBV7-6 and TRBJ1-3; 7 nucleotides match TRBD1. V gave up 2 bases and J gave up 4 bases; unmatched junction bases: 5. Germline CDR1 SGHVS, CDR2 FNYEAQ. CDR3 size: 15 residues. The CDR3 region has the DNA TGTGCCAGCAGCTTACAAGGACAGGCGGGAAACACCATATATTTT. This translates into CASSLQGQAGNTIYF.

Only a few counts were recorded for this clonotype. The chain carries TRBV9 and TRBJ2-7; TRBD2 aligns across 14 bases. V trimming: 3 bases; J trimming: 7 bases; junction bases outside the gene matches: 6. The germline V gene has CDR1 SGDLS and CDR2 YYNGEE. The CDR3 has 15 residues. For the CDR3, the DNA is TGTGCCAGCAGCGCCGGGACTAGCGGGAGCGGTGAGCAGTACTTC. It yields the protein CASSAGTSGSGEQYF. Filled out from reference TRBV9 and TRBJ2-7, the complete variable domain reads DSGVTQTPKHLITATGQRVTLRCSPRSGDLSVYWYQQSLDQGLQFLIQYYNGEERAKGNILERFSAQQFPDLHSELNLSSLELGDSALYFCASSAGTSGSGEQYFGPGTRLTVT.

This clonotype was counted ten times or more. V is TRBV6-2 or TRBV6-3 and J is TRBJ2-7; 8 bases map to TRBD2. Germline assignment: CDR1 MNHEY and CDR2 SVGEGT. Trimming at V came to 5 bases and at J to 5 bases, leaving 8 bases not matched to a gene. CDR3 length: 14 amino acids. The CDR3 DNA sequence: TGTGCCAGCAGTAACAGCGGGAGTAGGAACGAGCAGTACTTC. Translating gives CASSNSGSRNEQYF.

This clonotype was detected only a few times. The chain is built from TRBV29-1 and TRBJ2-1; TRBD2 matches 13 bases. The length of the CDR3 is 17 residues. Germline trimming cut 6 bases from V and 0 bases from J; bases unmatched to any gene: 8. Germline CDR1 reads SQVTM; CDR2 reads ANQGSEA. Written as DNA, the CDR3 is TGCAGCGTGTCCGGGACTAGCGGGATAAGCTCCTACAATGAGCAGTTCTTC. It codes for CSVSGTSGISSYNEQFF.

V and J are TRBV7-9 and TRBJ2-7, with a weak D call TRBD1 (6 bases). V lost 1 base to trimming and J lost 5 bases, with 12 bases between them. The CDR3 has 14 amino acids. CDR1 is SEHNR and CDR2 is FQNEAQ in the germline V gene (reference sequence). The CDR3 is CASSLDREINEQYF. The CDR3 DNA reads as TGTGCCAGCAGCTTAGACAGGGAAATTAACGAGCAGTACTTC.

This clonotype came up many times. One end of the junction fails to match germline, which may point to a read error. The V and J genes are TRBV5-1 and TRBJ2-1, with D possibly being TRBD1 (6 bases). CDR1 is SGHRS and CDR2 is YFSETQ in the germline V gene. The CDR3 consists of 12 residues. The CDR3 loop is CASKGVTNEQFF. The DNA of the CDR3 is TGCGCGAGCAAGGGGGTGACGAATGAGCAGTTCTTC.

This clonotype appeared many times. This chain connects TRBV12-3 or TRBV12-4 to TRBJ2-4; 13 bases map to TRBD2. V lost 3 bases, J lost 0 bases, and 2 bases stayed unmatched. This CDR3 has 17 residues. This chain's CDR3 is CASSLTSGGLAKNIQYF. The CDR3 DNA reads as TGTGCCAGCAGTTTGACTAGCGGGGGGCTAGCCAAAAACATTCAGTACTTC.

V is TRBV29-1 and J is TRBJ2-5; TRBD2 is a possible D gene (6 bases). The length of the CDR3 is 12 residues. The V end was cut by 0 bases, the J end by 10 bases, with 12 bases between. Per the germline V gene, CDR1 is SQVTM and CDR2 is ANQGSEA. This CDR3 is CSVEELAGIQYF. In DNA form, the CDR3 reads TGCAGCGTTGAAGAACTAGCCGGGATCCAGTACTTC.